One and the same sample provided the 28 T cell receptor beta chains below, sequenced in a study of T cells in Graves' hyperthyroidism and ophthalmopathy. Amplification of TCR beta CDR3 regions used RNA as the template. During a first-round RT-PCR of the TCR CDR3, the HTBI primer set was used. Each CDR3 protein is one row after TCRdb ran MiXCR on the multiplex PCR reads. The top ten hold roughly 24% of the sample, which has about 350,000 distinct CDR3 sequences, approximately 14% seen once. The sample was blood. The receptors shown here come from a woman aged 25 to 39 with Graves' hyperthyroidism.

This chain connects TRBV24-1 to TRBJ2-2; TRBD1 matches 8 bases. Per the germline V gene, CDR1 is KGHDR and CDR2 is SFDVKD. This CDR3 is built from 16 residues. Trimming took 6 bases from V and 5 from J; bases not matched to a gene: 10. DNA for the CDR3: TGTGCCACCAGTCCCAGGGGGCGGGTATCGACCGGGGAGCTGTTTTTT. It codes for CATSPRGRVSTGELFF.

This clonotype was seen repeatedly, ten times or more. J is TRBJ2-4 and V is TRBV28; tentatively, D is TRBD1 (5 bases). Germline values: CDR1 MDHEN, CDR2 SYDVKM. Trimming stripped 5 bases from V and 6 bases from J, with 14 bases between. The CDR3 contains 14 residues. The chain's CDR3 is CASSDFTGPNIQYF. In DNA, the CDR3 is TGTGCCAGCAGTGACTTTACAGGACCAAACATTCAGTACTTC.

This clonotype was counted ten times or more. The chain uses TRBV2 and TRBJ2-7, with TRBD1 as a possible D gene (5 bases). The length of the CDR3 is 13 residues. V was cut by 8 bases and J by 3 bases, with 14 bases left in between. Germline V gene lookup returns CDR1 SNHLY and CDR2 FYNNEI. The CDR3 DNA sequence: TGTGCCAGCCGAAGGGGATTGAACTACGAGCAGTACTTC. Its protein is CASRRGLNYEQYF.

The V and J genes are TRBV14 and TRBJ2-7, with TRBD1 matching over 7 bases. CDR1 is SGHDN, CDR2 FVKESK, per germline. Unmatched junction bases numbered 15, after V lost 0 bases and J lost 1 base. CDR3 length: 19 amino acids. The CDR3: CASSQDPRRGQFRSYEQYF. CDR3 sequence (DNA): TGTGCCAGCAGCCAAGACCCCCGTCGGGGACAGTTTAGGTCCTACGAGCAGTACTTC.

This clonotype was detected ten times or more. The V and J genes are TRBV2 and TRBJ2-3, with D possibly TRBD2 on 6 matching bases. This CDR3 comprises 15 residues. V shed 5 bases and J shed 6 bases, with 18 bases lying between them. The germline V gene has CDR1 SNHLY and CDR2 FYNNEI. CDR3 nucleotides: TGTGCCAGCAGTCTCTTAGCGGTGGTTAGCGATACGCAGTATTTT. This codes for CASSLLAVVSDTQYF.

The chain combines TRBV28 with TRBJ1-2; D unresolved. The CDR3 runs to 15 residues. The V and J ends lost 4 bases and 1 base respectively, with 13 bases between them. From germline, CDR1 is MDHEN and CDR2 SYDVKM. DNA for the CDR3: TGTGCCAGCAGTTCGTCCGGACGGATTAACTATGGCTACACCTTC. This codes for CASSSSGRINYGYTF.

The sample holds a few counts of this clonotype. The CDR3 reads CASSPARGDEAFF. CDR3 DNA sequence: TGTGCCAGCAGCCCAGCCCGGGGGGATGAAGCTTTCTTT. The chain carries TRBV7-9 and TRBJ1-1; D may be TRBD1 (5 bases). The V end lost 5 bases, the J end lost 7 bases, and 14 bases lay between the germline ends. This CDR3 is 13 amino acids long. Germline V CDR1 and CDR2: SEHNR, FQNEAQ (reference sequence).

This clonotype came up a few times. The J gene is TRBJ2-3, the V gene TRBV19; D unclear. Germline V gene sequence: CDR1 LNHDA, CDR2 SQIVND (reference sequence). V lost 3 bases to trimming and J lost 2 bases, with 15 bases between them. The CDR3 is 16 residues long. DNA of the CDR3: TGTGCCAGTAGTATCTCAGGAGTAGCAGCCACAGATACGCAGTATTTT. Protein sequence: CASSISGVAATDTQYF.

With regard to this clonotype: Its ends do not fully match the called genes, so a read error is possible. The genes are TRBV5-1 and TRBJ2-1, with D tentatively TRBD1 or TRBD2 (5 bases each). Germline lookup yields CDR1 SGHRS and CDR2 YFSETQ. This CDR3 is 12 amino acids long. As DNA, the CDR3 is TGCACCAGCAGCCCCGCCGGGACGGAGCAGTTCTTC. As protein: CTSSPAGTEQFF.

This clonotype has just a few counts. The chain employs TRBV24-1 and TRBJ2-1; D may be TRBD1 (6 bases). CDR1 KGHDR and CDR2 SFDVKD come from the germline V gene. V was shortened by 11 bases and J by 6 bases, with 13 bases between the two germline ends. The CDR3 length is 12 residues. CDR3 amino acids: CAITGSSNEQFF. In DNA form, the CDR3 reads TGTGCCATAACAGGGTCATCCAATGAGCAGTTCTTC.

This clonotype was picked up many times. V is TRBV10-3 and J is TRBJ2-1, with 9 bases identical to TRBD2. J was trimmed by 10 bases and V by 8 bases; bases with no gene match: 21. The CDR3 length is 17 residues. Looked up from germline, CDR1 is ENHRY and CDR2 is SYGVKD. CDR3 coding DNA: TGTGCCATCTCGATCCCTAGCGGGAAGGGTGGGGCGGGGGAGCAGTTCTTC. Its translation is CAISIPSGKGGAGEQFF.

This rearrangement joins TRBV7-6 to TRBJ2-5; 7 bases align to TRBD2. J gave up 2 bases and V 7 bases, and 1 base lay outside the gene matches. The CDR3 spans 12 residues. Germline CDR1 and CDR2: SGHVS and FNYEAQ. The CDR3, as DNA: TGTGCCAGCATGGGGGGGCAAGAGACCCAGTACTTC. It specifies CASMGGQETQYF.

The CDR3 region is CATSEGAYSYGYTF. CDR3 bases: TGTGCCACCAGCGAGGGAGCCTACAGCTATGGCTACACCTTC. This chain links TRBV15 with TRBJ1-2; no clear D. V was shortened by 5 bases and J by 4 bases, with 14 bases between the two germline ends. This CDR3 is built from 14 residues. The germline V gene encodes CDR1 LNHNV and CDR2 YYDKDF (reference sequence). Supplemented by reference TRBV15 and TRBJ1-2, the full variable domain reads DAMVIQNPRYQVTQFGKPVTLSCSQTLNHNVMYWYQQKSSQAPKLLFHYYDKDFNNEADTPDNFQSRRPNTSFCFLDIRSPGLGDTAMYLCATSEGAYSYGYTFGSGTRLTVV.

The V and J genes are TRBV29-1 and TRBJ1-1; the match to TRBD1 covers 7 bases. V shed 4 bases, J shed 5 bases, and the junction held 10 bases outside the gene matches. Germline CDR1 is SQVTM and CDR2 is ANQGSEA. The CDR3 is 14 amino acids. DNA of the CDR3: TGCAGCGTTGGTGGTGGAGGGGGCCTGACTGAAGCTTTCTTT. Amino acids: CSVGGGGGLTEAFF.

This clonotype showed up many times. The chain is built from TRBV18 and TRBJ2-7; D is undetermined. V lost 3 bases and J 2 bases, leaving 8 bases between the germline ends. CDR3 length: 13 amino acids. Germline V lookup: CDR1 KGHSH, CDR2 LQKENI. CDR3 coding DNA: TGTGCCAGCTCACCCGGTGCCACCTACGAGCAGTACTTC. It codes for CASSPGATYEQYF.

This clonotype was picked up a small number of times. V gene TRBV20-1 combines with J gene TRBJ2-5, with D possibly TRBD2 on 6 matching bases. V was shortened by 6 bases and J by 4 bases, with 12 bases between the two germline ends. Germline CDR1 is DFQATT and CDR2 is SNEGSKA (reference sequence). The CDR3 contains 12 residues. For the CDR3, the DNA is TGCAGTGCATCAGACGGGGGAGAGACCCAGTACTTC. This gives the protein CSASDGGETQYF.

This clonotype was counted once. The J gene is TRBJ2-5, the V gene TRBV20-1; no reliable D call. CDR3 length: 13 residues. Germline V CDR1 and CDR2: DFQATT, SNEGSKA (reference sequence). Trimming removed 1 base from V and 9 bases from J, with 15 bases in between. The CDR3 coding sequence is TGCAGTGCTAGAGCATCGGCCAGAAAGGCCCAGTACTTC. The encoded protein is CSARASARKAQYF.

The rearrangement uses TRBV30 and TRBJ1-5; maybe TRBD1 (5 bases). The V end lost 1 base, the J end lost 8 bases, and 6 bases lay between the germline ends. CDR1 and CDR2 (germline): GTSNPN, SVGIG (reference sequence). This CDR3 comprises 11 residues. CDR3 nucleotides: TGTGCCTGGAGTGCACAGGAGCCCCAGCATTTT. It is translated as CAWSAQEPQHF.

This rearrangement joins TRBV7-2 to TRBJ2-3; TRBD2 aligns across 9 bases. Germline assignment: CDR1 SGHTA and CDR2 FQGNSA. This CDR3 contains 18 residues. V was clipped by 4 bases and J by 3 bases; unmatched bases: 14. CDR3 amino acids: CASSSKGREGLRTDTQYF. The CDR3 DNA reads TGTGCCAGCAGCTCGAAGGGGCGGGAGGGCCTAAGGACAGATACGCAGTATTTT.

This clonotype was counted between two and nine times. This sequence joins TRBV27 and TRBJ2-4; tentatively, D is TRBD2 (6 bases). Germline CDR1 reads MNHEY; CDR2 reads SMNVEV (reference sequence). The V end lost 5 bases, the J end lost 11 bases, and 19 bases lay between the germline ends. The CDR3 runs 14 residues. CDR3 amino acids: CASSPRGGRVLQYF. CDR3 DNA sequence: TGTGCCAGCAGTCCTCGGGGAGGTAGGGTTCTTCAGTACTTC.

This clonotype was observed at least ten times. The chain is built from TRBV2 and TRBJ2-7; TRBD1 matches 9 bases. Trimming took 7 bases from V and 3 from J; bases not matched to a gene: 13. This CDR3 is 16 amino acids long. Germline CDR1 SNHLY, CDR2 FYNNEI. CDR3 nucleotides: TGTGCCAGCACTGTCCTGTCCCGGACAGGGGACTACGAGCAGTACTTC. Amino acid sequence: CASTVLSRTGDYEQYF.

This clonotype appeared many times. The chain recombines TRBV28 with TRBJ1-5, with a weak D call TRBD1 (5 bases). Germline V gene lookup returns CDR1 MDHEN and CDR2 SYDVKM. The V end lost 4 bases, the J end lost 5 bases, and 9 bases lay between the germline ends. This CDR3 is 13 amino acids long. The CDR3 protein is CASSSGKYQPQHF. For the CDR3, the DNA is TGTGCCAGCAGTTCAGGGAAATATCAGCCCCAGCATTTT.

This clonotype appeared many times. This chain connects TRBV7-9 to TRBJ2-7; TRBD1 matches 7 bases. CDR1 SEHNR and CDR2 FQNEAQ come from the germline V gene (reference sequence). V was clipped by 2 bases and J by 2 bases; unmatched bases: 12. The CDR3 is 17 residues long. The CDR3 loop is CASSLKGATGSAYEQYF. As DNA, the CDR3 is TGTGCCAGCAGCTTAAAGGGGGCGACGGGTTCGGCCTACGAGCAGTACTTC. The entire variable domain, with the rest obtained from reference TRBV7-9 and TRBJ2-7, is as follows: DTGVSQNPRHKITKRGQNVTFRCDPISEHNRLYWYRQTLGQGPEFLTYFQNEAQLEKSRLLSDRFSAERPKGSFSTLEIQRTEQGDSAMYLCASSLKGATGSAYEQYFGPGTRLTVT.

This clonotype was recorded at least ten times. The V call is TRBV12-3 or TRBV12-4, the J call TRBJ1-2; no firm D call. The CDR3 loop spans 12 amino acids. Trimming took 6 bases from V and 10 from J, leaving 15 bases between them. The CDR3 loop reads CASSTRASLYTF. The CDR3 region has the DNA TGTGCCAGCAGCACCCGGGCCTCTCTCTACACCTTC.

There are a few counts of this clonotype. The V call is TRBV5-8, the J call TRBJ2-5; 7 bases agree with TRBD1. This CDR3 has 14 residues. Germline lookup yields CDR1 SGHTS and CDR2 YDEGEE. J gave up 3 bases and V 0 bases, and 2 bases lay outside the gene matches. This CDR3 is CASSLGDREETQYF. Here the CDR3 DNA reads TGTGCCAGCAGCTTGGGTGACAGGGAAGAGACCCAGTACTTC.

This clonotype was seen many times. The CDR3 nucleotides are TGTGCCAGCAGTGCAATCCGTGGGGTTTCCTACAATGAGCAGTTCTTC. This codes for CASSAIRGVSYNEQFF. This chain uses TRBV25-1 with TRBJ2-1; D gene ambiguous. The V and J ends lost 4 bases and 1 base respectively, with 14 bases between them. There are 16 residues in the CDR3. Germline V gene lookup returns CDR1 MGHDK and CDR2 SYGVNS.

This clonotype was counted many times. The chain recombines TRBV2 with TRBJ2-7; either TRBD1 or TRBD2 may supply D (5 bases each). The CDR3 spans 12 residues. Per the germline V gene, CDR1 is SNHLY and CDR2 is FYNNEI. Deletions cut 8 bases from V and 7 bases from J, with 15 bases between. The DNA of the CDR3 is TGTGCCAGCCGGGGACCGTACGGGGAGCAGTACTTC. Protein product: CASRGPYGEQYF.

This clonotype was counted ten times or more. The chain has TRBV12-3 or TRBV12-4 and TRBJ2-3; TRBD2 aligns across 7 bases. The CDR3 has 16 residues. V lost 8 bases and J lost 4; bases outside the gene matches: 15. The CDR3 sequence is CASGGGRALWADTQYF. The CDR3 DNA follows: TGTGCCAGCGGGGGGGGGAGGGCCTTGTGGGCAGATACGCAGTATTTT.